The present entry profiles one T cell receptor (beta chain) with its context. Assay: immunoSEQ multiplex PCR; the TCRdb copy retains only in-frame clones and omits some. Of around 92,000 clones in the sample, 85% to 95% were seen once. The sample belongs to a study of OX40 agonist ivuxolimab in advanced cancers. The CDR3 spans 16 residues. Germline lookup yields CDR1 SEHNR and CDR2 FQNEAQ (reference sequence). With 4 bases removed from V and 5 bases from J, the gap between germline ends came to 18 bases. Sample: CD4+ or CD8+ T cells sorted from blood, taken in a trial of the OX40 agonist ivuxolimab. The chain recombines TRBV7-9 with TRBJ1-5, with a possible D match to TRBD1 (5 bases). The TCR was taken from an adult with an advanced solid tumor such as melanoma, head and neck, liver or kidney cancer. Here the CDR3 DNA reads TGTGCCAGCAGCTCCTCCCGGGAGGAGGGGTATCAGCCCCAGCATTTT. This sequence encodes CASSSSREEGYQPQHF. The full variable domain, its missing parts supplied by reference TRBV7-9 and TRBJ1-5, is DTGVSQNPRHKITKRGQNVTFRCDPISEHNRLYWYRQTLGQGPEFLTYFQNEAQLEKSRLLSDRFSAERPKGSFSTLEIQRTEQGDSAMYLCASSSSREEGYQPQHFGDGTRLSIL.